The sample holds a few counts of the clone carrying this T cell receptor (beta chain). Its target is unknown. The PCR made use of 60 Vbeta and 13 Jbeta primers. TCRdb's copy holds only in-frame clones and misses some; the assay was immunoSEQ multiplex PCR. The repertoire holds 90,000 to 150,000 clones, with roughly 70% as singletons. The sample comes from a study of cytomegalovirus exposure and HLA in healthy donors. The study's findings and limits: Later analysis associated a missense DCLRE1C variant with TCR beta V- and J-gene trimming.

This CDR3 contains 15 residues. Trimming removed 6 bases at V and 0 bases at J, with 12 bases between. The germline gives CDR1 LNHDA, CDR2 SQIVND (reference sequence). The chain joins TRBV19 to TRBJ2-1; weak D call: TRBD2 (6 bases). Source material: PBMCs. This clonotype originated in a middle-aged woman in good health and CMV-seropositive. The CDR3 reads CASREGPNSYNEQFF. The CDR3 region has the DNA TGTGCCAGTAGGGAGGGACCAAACTCCTACAATGAGCAGTTCTTC.